The 21 T cell receptor beta chains given below trace back to one sample, sequenced in a study of Graves' ophthalmopathy and Graves' hyperthyroidism. The sequenced template was RNA, covering the TCR beta CDR3 region. After a first-round RT-PCR with HTBI primers, a second-round multiplex PCR was run. TCRdb ran MiXCR on the multiplex PCR reads and lists one entry per CDR3 protein. Here the sample spans over 500,000 distinct CDR3 sequences, 22% being singletons. What was sequenced was peripheral blood. The source of these receptors is a woman aged 18-29 years with stable Graves' hyperthyroidism. Some clones in this sample may be carry-over from other donors' samples.

This clonotype was detected ten times or more. The J gene is TRBJ2-5, the V gene TRBV11-2; D call uncertain. Trimming left V 4 bases short and J 4 bases short, with 4 bases between. CDR1 and CDR2 from the germline V gene are SGHAT and FQNNGV. The CDR3 spans 11 residues. CDR3 coding DNA: TGTGCCAGCAGCTCAATAGAGACCCAGTACTTC. It is translated as CASSSIETQYF.

Ten or more counts support this clonotype. The chain is built from TRBV12-3 or TRBV12-4 and TRBJ2-3, with D hard to call. The V end lost 6 bases, the J end lost 1 base, and 5 bases lay between the germline ends. There are 12 residues in the CDR3. CDR3: CASRIGTDTQYF. CDR3 in DNA: TGTGCCAGCAGAATAGGCACAGATACGCAGTATTTT.

The chain couples TRBV12-3 or TRBV12-4 to TRBJ2-2; TRBD1 aligns across 10 bases. The CDR3 contains 14 residues. V lost 8 bases to trimming and J lost 5 bases; unmatched junction nucleotides: 5. The DNA for the CDR3 is TGTGCCAGCGGGACAGGGGTTCGGACCGGGGAGCTGTTTTTT. Protein sequence: CASGTGVRTGELFF.

This clonotype was counted a few times. The rearrangement uses TRBV18 and TRBJ2-6; possibly TRBD2 for D (6 bases). The germline V gene encodes CDR1 KGHSH and CDR2 LQKENI. The CDR3 is 16 residues long. V gave up 3 bases and J gave up 4 bases, with 13 bases separating them. This chain's CDR3 is CASSPAGRAGANVLTF. The CDR3 DNA reads as TGTGCCAGCTCACCGGCGGGAAGGGCCGGGGCCAACGTCCTGACTTTC.

This clonotype was found a few times. The J gene is TRBJ1-1, the V gene TRBV11-2; D not certain. CDR1 is SGHAT and CDR2 is FQNNGV in the germline V gene. The CDR3 runs to 14 residues. The V gene lost 0 bases and the J gene lost 6 bases, with 11 bases spanning the gap. In DNA, the CDR3 is TGTGCCAGCAGCTTAGAGGCCCTTGCATCTGAAGCTTTCTTT. Amino acid sequence: CASSLEALASEAFF.

This clonotype was detected ten times or more. The chain uses TRBV6-5 and TRBJ2-5; D gene ambiguous. The V gene's germline CDR1 is MNHEY and CDR2 SVGAGI. The CDR3 is 12 amino acids. Trimming removed 0 bases from V and 7 bases from J, with 6 bases in between. The CDR3 is CASSYSSGTQYF. The CDR3 DNA sequence: TGTGCCAGCAGTTACTCATCGGGGACCCAGTACTTC.

This clonotype was detected a few times. The J gene is TRBJ1-5, the V gene TRBV5-1; D possibly corresponds to TRBD1 (5 bases). This CDR3 has 13 amino acids. Germline V gene lookup returns CDR1 SGHRS and CDR2 YFSETQ. Deletions cut 1 base from V and 6 bases from J, with 8 bases between. The CDR3 is CASSLNGAQPQHF. Here the CDR3 DNA reads TGCGCCAGCAGCTTGAACGGGGCTCAGCCCCAGCATTTT.

This clonotype showed up many times. The rearrangement uses TRBV28 and TRBJ2-5; 16 nucleotides align to TRBD2. This CDR3 spans 18 amino acids. Germline V CDR1 and CDR2: MDHEN, SYDVKM. V dropped 6 bases and J dropped 2; count of bases not matched to a gene: 9. This chain's CDR3 is CASRMAGLAGGRQETQYF. Here the CDR3 DNA reads TGTGCCAGCAGGATGGCGGGACTAGCGGGGGGGCGGCAAGAGACCCAGTACTTC.

The CDR3 DNA reads TGTGCCAGCAGCGAGACCTTAACGGGGACAGTGAACACTGAAGCTTTCTTT. This sequence encodes CASSETLTGTVNTEAFF. The V and J genes are TRBV5-6 and TRBJ1-1; 7 nucleotides align to TRBD1. The CDR3 spans 17 residues. Germline assignment: CDR1 SGHDT and CDR2 YYEEEE. V lost 4 bases, J lost 0 bases, and 12 bases stayed unmatched. Together with reference TRBV5-6 and TRBJ1-1, the CDR3 gives the full variable domain: DAGVTQSPTHLIKTRGQQVTLRCSPKSGHDTVSWYQQALGQGPQFIFQYYEEEERQRGNFPDRFSGHQFPNYSSELNVNALLLGDSALYLCASSETLTGTVNTEAFFGQGTRLTVV.

This clonotype showed up many times. The CDR3 loop is CSARDLETAKVGNIQYF. Written as DNA, the CDR3 is TGCAGTGCTAGAGACCTTGAGACTGCCAAAGTGGGGAACATTCAGTACTTC. The V call is TRBV20-1, the J call TRBJ2-4; D is ambiguous. The germline V gene encodes CDR1 DFQATT and CDR2 SNEGSKA (reference sequence). Trimming cost V 0 bases and J 7 bases, with 22 bases left between them. The CDR3 is 17 residues long.

The rearrangement uses TRBV7-3 and TRBJ2-5, with 10 bases lining up with TRBD2. J gave up 2 bases and V 1 base, and 7 bases lay outside the gene matches. The CDR3 sequence is 17 residues long. The germline gives CDR1 SGHTA, CDR2 FQGTGA. The CDR3 here is CASSLIGAGGGQETQYF. The CDR3 DNA is TGTGCCAGCAGCTTAATAGGAGCGGGAGGGGGTCAAGAGACCCAGTACTTC.

This clonotype was seen ten or more times. This sequence joins TRBV18 and TRBJ1-1; TRBD1 aligns across 7 bases. Germline V gene lookup returns CDR1 KGHSH and CDR2 LQKENI. Losses at the gene ends were 6 bases for V and 2 bases for J; bases not matched to a gene: 6. This CDR3 comprises 14 residues. Here the CDR3 reads CASSRDRDNTEAFF. The CDR3 DNA sequence: TGTGCCAGCTCCCGAGACAGGGACAACACTGAAGCTTTCTTT. Looking up the rest from reference TRBV18 and TRBJ1-1 gives the full variable domain: NAGVMQNPRHLVRRRGQEARLRCSPMKGHSHVYWYRQLPEEGLKFMVYLQKENIIDESGMPKERFSAEFPKEGPSILRIQQVVRGDSAAYFCASSRDRDNTEAFFGQGTRLTVV.

This clonotype was recorded a few times. The rearrangement uses TRBV18 and TRBJ2-7; no firm D call. The CDR3 length is 14 residues. Germline V gene lookup returns CDR1 KGHSH and CDR2 LQKENI. V dropped 0 bases and J dropped 1 base, with 7 bases sitting between them. For the CDR3, the DNA is TGTGCCAGCTCACCACCGTCCAATTCCTACGAGCAGTACTTC. Its protein is CASSPPSNSYEQYF.

V usage is TRBV11-2 and J usage is TRBJ1-1, with 8 bases aligning to TRBD1. Germline CDR1 SGHAT, CDR2 FQNNGV. The CDR3 covers 17 residues. With V trimmed by 5 bases and J by 7 bases, 18 bases remained unmatched. DNA of the CDR3: TGTGCCAGCAGCCCCAAGGGGGGGGCAGGGGGCGAGGGTGAAGCTTTCTTT. This sequence encodes CASSPKGGAGGEGEAFF.

This clonotype was detected ten times or more. The chain couples TRBV12-3 or TRBV12-4 to TRBJ1-1; D gene unclear. V was pared by 7 bases and J by 4 bases, with 16 bases between. The CDR3 is 14 residues long. CDR3 bases: TGTGCCAGCATCAGAGGAATTGGATCCACTGAAGCTTTCTTT. Its translation: CASIRGIGSTEAFF.

This clonotype was recorded at least ten times. Here the CDR3 reads CASSSLDTYGYTF. CDR3 DNA sequence: TGTGCCAGCAGTTCCCTCGACACCTATGGCTACACCTTC. The chain couples TRBV6-5 to TRBJ1-2; D not resolved. This CDR3 spans 13 amino acids. Germline V gene sequence: CDR1 MNHEY, CDR2 SVGAGI. V lost 4 bases and J lost 4, with 10 bases in between.

A note on this clonotype: With a much larger clone just one base away, this may be a read error. The genes are TRBV20-1 and TRBJ1-5, with D maybe TRBD1 (5 bases). The J call may be mistaken, given a closer DNA end match to TRBJ2-3. CDR1 is DFQATT and CDR2 is SNEGSKA in the germline V gene (reference sequence). This CDR3 is built from 14 residues. CDR3 coding DNA: TGCAGTGCTTCCGAGCCGGCAGGGAATCAGCCCCAGTATTTT. Residues: CSASEPAGNQPQYF.

This chain joins TRBV6-2 or TRBV6-3 and TRBJ1-1; D is undetermined. Germline V gene sequence: CDR1 MNHEY, CDR2 SVGEGT. CDR3 length: 14 amino acids. V dropped 6 bases and J dropped 1 base, with 12 bases sitting between them. The CDR3 DNA is TGTGCCAGCAGGCGAGACATCCCGAACACTGAAGCTTTCTTT. This gives the protein CASRRDIPNTEAFF.

This clonotype occurred many times. The J gene is TRBJ1-1, the V gene TRBV2, with a possible D match to TRBD1 (6 bases). CDR1 is SNHLY, CDR2 FYNNEI, per germline. This CDR3 has 14 amino acids. The V end lost 5 bases, the J end lost 5 bases, and 15 bases lay between the germline ends. CDR3 in DNA: TGTGCCAGCAGTCTAAACAGGGTTGGAACTGAAGCTTTCTTT. Its protein is CASSLNRVGTEAFF.

This clonotype has at least ten counts. The chain uses TRBV4-1 and TRBJ1-2; D is unresolved. The germline V gene has CDR1 MGHRA and CDR2 YSYEKL. CDR3 length: 16 residues. Deletions cut 1 base from V and 2 bases from J, with 14 bases between. The CDR3 here is CASSQVLVPTNYGYTF. DNA for the CDR3: TGCGCCAGCAGCCAAGTCTTGGTCCCGACCAACTATGGCTACACCTTC.

This clonotype showed up just a few times. V and J are TRBV6-5 and TRBJ2-5, with D perhaps matching TRBD1 (6 bases). CDR3 size: 14 residues. Germline V gives CDR1 MNHEY, CDR2 SVGAGI. Trimming took 4 bases from V and 4 from J, leaving 13 bases between them. The CDR3 protein is CASSWGRPSETQYF. The CDR3 bases are TGTGCCAGCAGTTGGGGGCGGCCATCAGAGACCCAGTACTTC.